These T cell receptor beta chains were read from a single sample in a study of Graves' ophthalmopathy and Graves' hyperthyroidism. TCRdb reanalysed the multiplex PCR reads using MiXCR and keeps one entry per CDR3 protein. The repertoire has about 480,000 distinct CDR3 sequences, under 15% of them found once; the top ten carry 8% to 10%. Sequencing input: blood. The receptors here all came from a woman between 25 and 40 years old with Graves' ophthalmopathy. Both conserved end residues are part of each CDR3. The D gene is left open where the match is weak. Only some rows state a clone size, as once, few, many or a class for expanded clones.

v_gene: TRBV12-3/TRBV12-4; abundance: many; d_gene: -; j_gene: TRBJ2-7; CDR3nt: TGTGCCAGCAGTTTAGTAGGGCCGCTAAGCTCCTACGAGCAGTACTTC; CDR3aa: CASSLVGPLSSYEQYF
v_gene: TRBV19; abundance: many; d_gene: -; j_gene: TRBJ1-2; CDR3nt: TGTGCCAGTAGTGCCCGGGGAGGCGGCTATGGCTACACCTTC; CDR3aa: CASSARGGGYGYTF
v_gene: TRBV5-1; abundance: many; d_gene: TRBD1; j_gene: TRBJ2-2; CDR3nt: TGCGCCAGCAGCCCAACGACAGGGTCCGGGGAGCTGTTTTTT; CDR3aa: CASSPTTGSGELFF
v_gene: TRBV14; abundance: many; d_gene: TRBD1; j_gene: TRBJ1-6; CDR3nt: TGTGCCAGCAAGTCCCAGGGGGGAGCCTCACCCCTCCACTTT; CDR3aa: CASKSQGGASPLHF
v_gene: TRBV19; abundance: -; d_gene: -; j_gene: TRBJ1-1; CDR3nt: TGTGCCAGTAGTATACAGGGTAATCACCTCGAAGCTTTCTTT; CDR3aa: CASSIQGNHLEAFF
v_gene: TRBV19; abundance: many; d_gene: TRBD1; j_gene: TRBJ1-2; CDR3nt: TGTGCCAGTAGTGGGACAGGACCGGTTTCGTTTGGCTACACCTTC; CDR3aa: CASSGTGPVSFGYTF
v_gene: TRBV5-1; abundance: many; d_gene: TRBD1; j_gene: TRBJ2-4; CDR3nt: TGCGCCAGCAGCTTGAGTTCGGCAGGGGGCTCAGGAAACATTCAGTACTTC; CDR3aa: CASSLSSAGGSGNIQYF
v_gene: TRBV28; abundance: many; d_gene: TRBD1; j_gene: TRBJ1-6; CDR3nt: TGTGCCAGCAGTCCATACAGGGGCGAACTACAGAATTCACCCCTCCACTTT; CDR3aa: CASSPYRGELQNSPLHF
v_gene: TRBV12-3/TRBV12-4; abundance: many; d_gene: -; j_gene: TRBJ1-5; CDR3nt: TGTGCCAGCAGTTTTTGGGAGAATCAGCCCCAGCATTTT; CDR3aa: CASSFWENQPQHF
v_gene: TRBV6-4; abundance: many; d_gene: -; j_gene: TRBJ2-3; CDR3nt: TGTGCCAGCAGTGACGGACCCACAGATACGCAGTATTTT; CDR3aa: CASSDGPTDTQYF
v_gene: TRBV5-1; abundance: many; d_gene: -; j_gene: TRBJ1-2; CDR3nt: TGCGCCAGCAGACGGGTTTCCGCCTATGGCTACACCTTC; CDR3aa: CASRRVSAYGYTF
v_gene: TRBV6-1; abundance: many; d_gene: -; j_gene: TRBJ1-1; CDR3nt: TGTGCCAGCAGTCTCATTCAGAACACTGAAGCTTTCTTT; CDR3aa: CASSLIQNTEAFF
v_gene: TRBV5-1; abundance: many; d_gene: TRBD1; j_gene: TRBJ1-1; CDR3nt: TGCGCCAGCAGCCCGGACAGGGCGATGAACACTGAAGCTTTCTTT; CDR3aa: CASSPDRAMNTEAFF
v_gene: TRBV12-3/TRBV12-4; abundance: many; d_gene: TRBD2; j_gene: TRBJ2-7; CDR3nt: TGTGCCAGCAGTGACTACACTAGCGGGGTTCCCGAGCAGTACTTC; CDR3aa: CASSDYTSGVPEQYF
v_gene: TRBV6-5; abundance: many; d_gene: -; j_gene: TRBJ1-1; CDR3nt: TGTGCCAGCTCACGGGGGCCTTTTAACACTGAAGCTTTCTTT; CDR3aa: CASSRGPFNTEAFF
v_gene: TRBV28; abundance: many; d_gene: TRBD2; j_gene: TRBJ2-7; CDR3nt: TGTGCCAGCAGTTTATCTGGCGGGAGTCCTTACGAGCAGTACTTC; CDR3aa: CASSLSGGSPYEQYF
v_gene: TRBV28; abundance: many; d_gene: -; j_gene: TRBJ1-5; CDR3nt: TGTGCCGGCTCAGGGCTCGGTAGCAATCAGCCCCAGCATTTT; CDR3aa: CAGSGLGSNQPQHF
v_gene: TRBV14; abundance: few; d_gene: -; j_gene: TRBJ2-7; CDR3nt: TGTGCCAGCAGCCCCAGGATAGGGGGGTACGAGCAGTACTTC; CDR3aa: CASSPRIGGYEQYF
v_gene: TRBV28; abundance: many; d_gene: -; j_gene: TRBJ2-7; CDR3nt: TGTGCCAGCACCATTGTGGGAGCTGGATGGCAGTACTTC; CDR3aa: CASTIVGAGWQYF
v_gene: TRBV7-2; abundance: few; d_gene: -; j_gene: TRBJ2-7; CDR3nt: TGTGCCAGCAGCTCCATTTATTACGAGCAGTACTTC; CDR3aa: CASSSIYYEQYF
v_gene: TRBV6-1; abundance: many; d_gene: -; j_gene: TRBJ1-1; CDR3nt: TGTGCCAGCAGTCAAATAGGGGGGGAGACTGAAGCTTTCTTT; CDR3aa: CASSQIGGETEAFF
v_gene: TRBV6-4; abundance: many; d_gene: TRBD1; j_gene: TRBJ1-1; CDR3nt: TGTGCCAGCCTAGGTGGGACAGGGGGCGCCCGGTACACTGAAGCTTTCTTT; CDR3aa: CASLGGTGGARYTEAFF
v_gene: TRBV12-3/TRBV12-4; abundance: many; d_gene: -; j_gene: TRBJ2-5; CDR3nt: TGTGCCAGCAGCCACACAGGGCTTGGAGAGACCCAGTACTTC; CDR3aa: CASSHTGLGETQYF
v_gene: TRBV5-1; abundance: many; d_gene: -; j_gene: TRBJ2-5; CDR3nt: TGCGCCAGCAGCACCCCCGGGACAAACCAAGAGACCCAGTACTTC; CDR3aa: CASSTPGTNQETQYF
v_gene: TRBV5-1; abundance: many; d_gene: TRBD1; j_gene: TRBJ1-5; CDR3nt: TGCGCCAGCAGCTTGAGGACAGGGGATCAGCCCCAGCATTTT; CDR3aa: CASSLRTGDQPQHF
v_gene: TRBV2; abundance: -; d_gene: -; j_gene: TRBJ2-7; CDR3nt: TGTTCCAGCACTGCTACTACGGAGCAGTACTTC; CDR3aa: CSSTATTEQYF
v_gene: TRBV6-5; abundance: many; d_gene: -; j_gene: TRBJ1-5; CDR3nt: TGTGCCAGCAGTTACTCGACCGGTTACAATCAGCCCCAGCATTTT; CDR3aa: CASSYSTGYNQPQHF
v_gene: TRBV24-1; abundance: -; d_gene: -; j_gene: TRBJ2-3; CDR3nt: TGTGCCACCAGTGAAAGAACTAGCACAGATACGCAGTATTTT; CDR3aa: CATSERTSTDTQYF
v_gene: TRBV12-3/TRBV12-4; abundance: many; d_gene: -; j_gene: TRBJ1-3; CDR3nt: TGTGCCAGCAGTTACAGGGAGATAAACACCATATATTTT; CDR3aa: CASSYREINTIYF
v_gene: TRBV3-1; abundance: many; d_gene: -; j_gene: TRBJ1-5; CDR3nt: TGTGCCAGCAGCCAAGAAGTATTCGGTCAGCCCCAGCATTTT; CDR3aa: CASSQEVFGQPQHF
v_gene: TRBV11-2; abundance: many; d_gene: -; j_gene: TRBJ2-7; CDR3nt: TGTGCCAGCAGCCCAACGGGATCCGAGCAGTACTTC; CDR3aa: CASSPTGSEQYF
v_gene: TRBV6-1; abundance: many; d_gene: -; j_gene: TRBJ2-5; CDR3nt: TGTGCCAGCTCCAGGGCGGGCGAGACCCAGTACTTC; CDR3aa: CASSRAGETQYF
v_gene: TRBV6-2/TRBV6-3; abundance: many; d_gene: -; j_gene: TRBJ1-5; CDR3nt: TGTGCCAGCAGTTACTCTGGGAGGGCCCATCAGCCCCAGCATTTT; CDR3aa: CASSYSGRAHQPQHF
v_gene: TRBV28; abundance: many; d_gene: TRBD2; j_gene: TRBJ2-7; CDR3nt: TGTGCCACCGGACTAGCGGGACTCTACGAGCAGTACTTC; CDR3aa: CATGLAGLYEQYF
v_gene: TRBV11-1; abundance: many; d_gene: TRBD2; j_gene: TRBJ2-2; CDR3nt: TGTGCCAGCAGACGGGGACTAGCGGGAGTCGGAGCCGGGGAGCTGTTTTTT; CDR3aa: CASRRGLAGVGAGELFF
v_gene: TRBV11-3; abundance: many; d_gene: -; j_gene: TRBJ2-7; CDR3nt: TGTGCCAGCAGCTTAGTGAGCAGACCCTACGAGCAGTACTTC; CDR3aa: CASSLVSRPYEQYF
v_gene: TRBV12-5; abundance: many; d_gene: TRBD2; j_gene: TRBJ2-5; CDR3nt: TGTGCTAGTGGTACCCCCATGGGGGGGGAGACCCAGTACTTC; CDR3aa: CASGTPMGGETQYF
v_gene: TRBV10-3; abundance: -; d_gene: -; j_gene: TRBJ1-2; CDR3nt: TGTGCCAGCAGTGAGTCGTGGGTAGGCAACTATGGTTACACCTTC; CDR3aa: CASSESWVGNYGYTF
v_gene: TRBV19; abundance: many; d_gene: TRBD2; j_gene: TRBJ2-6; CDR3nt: TGTGCCAGTAGTGCTCCGGGACTAGCGGGAGGAGTTGGGGCCAACGTCCTGACTTTC; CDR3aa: CASSAPGLAGGVGANVLTF
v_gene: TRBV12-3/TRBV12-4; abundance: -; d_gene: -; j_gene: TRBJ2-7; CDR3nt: TGTGCCAGCAGTTTACGGGATTACTACGAGCAGTACTTC; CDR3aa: CASSLRDYYEQYF
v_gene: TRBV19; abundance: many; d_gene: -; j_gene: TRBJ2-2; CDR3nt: TGTGCCAGTAGTTTTCGACCGGATTACACCGGGGAGCTGTTTTTT; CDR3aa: CASSFRPDYTGELFF
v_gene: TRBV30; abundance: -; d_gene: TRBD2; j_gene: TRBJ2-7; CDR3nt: TGTGCCTGGAGGCTTAGCGGGAGGGCCCACGAGCAGTACTTC; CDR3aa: CAWRLSGRAHEQYF
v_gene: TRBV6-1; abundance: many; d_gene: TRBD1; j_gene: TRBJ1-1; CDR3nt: TGTGCCAGCAGTGTCCAGGGGGCGCGCACTGAAGCTTTCTTT; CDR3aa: CASSVQGARTEAFF
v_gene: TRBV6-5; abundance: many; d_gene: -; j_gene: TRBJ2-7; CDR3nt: TGTGCCAGCAGTTACAGGGACTACGAGCAGTACTTC; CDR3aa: CASSYRDYEQYF
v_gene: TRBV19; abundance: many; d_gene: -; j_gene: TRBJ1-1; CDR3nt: TGTGCCAGTAGTATCGGGGGTGGAGGGACTGAAGCTTTCTTT; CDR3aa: CASSIGGGGTEAFF
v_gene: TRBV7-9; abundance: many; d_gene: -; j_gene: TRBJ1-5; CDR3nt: TGTGCCAGCAGCTTATGGGATGAGCCCCAGCATTTT; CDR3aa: CASSLWDEPQHF
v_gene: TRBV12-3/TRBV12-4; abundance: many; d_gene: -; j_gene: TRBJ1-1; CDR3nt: TGTGCCAGCAGCTTGGATAGCAAAGCTTTCTTT; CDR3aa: CASSLDSKAFF
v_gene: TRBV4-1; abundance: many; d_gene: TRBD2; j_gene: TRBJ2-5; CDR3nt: TGCGCCAGCAGCCAAGAAGCCGCGGGGGGAGCGGGGGGACCGACCCAGTACTTC; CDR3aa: CASSQEAAGGAGGPTQYF
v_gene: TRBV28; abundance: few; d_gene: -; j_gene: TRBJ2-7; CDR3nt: TGTGCCAGCAGTTTGAGTCAGGCGGTCTCCTACGAGCAGTACTTC; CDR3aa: CASSLSQAVSYEQYF
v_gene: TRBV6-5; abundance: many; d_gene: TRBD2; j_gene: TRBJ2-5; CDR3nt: TGTGCCAGCAGTTACTCTAGCGGGGCACACCAAGAGACCCAGTACTTC; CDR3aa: CASSYSSGAHQETQYF
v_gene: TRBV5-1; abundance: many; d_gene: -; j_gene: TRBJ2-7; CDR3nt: TGCGCCAGCAGCAAGGATGAGGCCGAGCAGTACTTC; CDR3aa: CASSKDEAEQYF
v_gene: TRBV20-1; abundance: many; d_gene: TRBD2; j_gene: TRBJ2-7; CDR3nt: TGCAGTGCTAGTGGGAGGGCCGAGCAGTACTTC; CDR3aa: CSASGRAEQYF
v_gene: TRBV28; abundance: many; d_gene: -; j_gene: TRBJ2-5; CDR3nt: TGTGCCAGCAGTCCCCGCGAGGAAGAGACCCAGTACTTC; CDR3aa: CASSPREEETQYF
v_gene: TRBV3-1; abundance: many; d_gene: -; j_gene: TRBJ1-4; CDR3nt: TGTGCCAGCAGCCAACGTCGCAGGAGGGTTGATGAAAAACTGTTTTTT; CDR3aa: CASSQRRRRVDEKLFF
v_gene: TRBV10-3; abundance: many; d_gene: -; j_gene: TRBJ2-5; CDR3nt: TGTGCCATCAGTGAGTTATGGAGGGATCGGGAGACCCAGTACTTC; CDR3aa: CAISELWRDRETQYF